The rows below give T cell receptor beta chains drawn from one sample of a study of shared clonotypes between healthy human individuals. The data were produced by immunoSEQ multiplex PCR, yet TCRdb's version contains in-frame clones alone and is incomplete. The table records some 2.1 million clones, roughly 93% of them present only once. Material: naive CD8+ T cells from PBMCs. These receptors all come from a man younger than 35 in good health. Some clones in this sample may be carry-over from other donors' samples. Each CDR3 is given with its conserved first and last residue. Fields, in order: D gene, CDR3 length, clone size, V gene, J gene, CDR3 protein, CDR3 DNA. D genes are given only for firm matches. The size field is filled for only some rows; it gives once, few, many or a size class.

d_gene: TRBD1
len: 16
abundance: NA
v_gene: TRBV19
j_gene: TRBJ1-2
CDR3aa: CASSVPGQEHHYGYTF
CDR3nt: TGTGCCAGTAGTGTCCCGGGACAGGAGCACCACTATGGCTACACCTTC

d_gene: TRBD1
len: 17
abundance: once
v_gene: TRBV19
j_gene: TRBJ1-5
CDR3aa: CASSFPSLGGSRQPQHF
CDR3nt: TGTGCCAGTAGTTTCCCATCTTTAGGGGGCTCGCGTCAGCCCCAGCATTTT

d_gene: NA
len: 16
abundance: NA
v_gene: TRBV27
j_gene: TRBJ1-4
CDR3aa: CASSPTRAATNEKLFF
CDR3nt: TGTGCCAGCAGCCCTACGAGGGCGGCAACTAATGAAAAACTGTTTTTT

d_gene: NA
len: 15
abundance: NA
v_gene: TRBV28
j_gene: TRBJ2-7
CDR3aa: CASRPEAEGNYEQYF
CDR3nt: TGTGCCAGCAGGCCGGAGGCCGAGGGCAACTACGAGCAGTACTTC

d_gene: NA
len: 12
abundance: NA
v_gene: TRBV6-6
j_gene: TRBJ2-7
CDR3aa: CASMPGSYEQYF
CDR3nt: TGTGCCAGCATGCCGGGCTCCTACGAGCAGTACTTC

d_gene: NA
len: 16
abundance: NA
v_gene: TRBV4-2
j_gene: TRBJ2-5
CDR3aa: CASSQDSLGDLVTQYF
CDR3nt: TGTGCCAGCAGCCAAGATTCGCTCGGAGATCTAGTGACCCAGTACTTC

d_gene: NA
len: 17
abundance: NA
v_gene: TRBV9
j_gene: TRBJ2-2
CDR3aa: CASSVAWTTLRTGELFF
CDR3nt: TGTGCCAGCAGCGTAGCTTGGACTACCCTGCGGACCGGGGAGCTGTTTTTT

d_gene: TRBD1
len: 15
abundance: NA
v_gene: TRBV19
j_gene: TRBJ1-5
CDR3aa: CASSPGQGINQPQHF
CDR3nt: TGTGCCAGTAGTCCTGGACAGGGAATCAATCAGCCCCAGCATTTT

d_gene: TRBD1
len: 13
abundance: NA
v_gene: TRBV6-5
j_gene: TRBJ1-1
CDR3aa: CASSAGTGAEAFF
CDR3nt: TGTGCCAGCAGTGCCGGGACAGGTGCTGAAGCTTTCTTT

d_gene: TRBD2
len: 14
abundance: NA
v_gene: TRBV9
j_gene: TRBJ2-3
CDR3aa: CASSDSGRGSTQYF
CDR3nt: TGTGCCAGCAGCGATAGCGGGAGGGGCAGTACGCAGTATTTT

d_gene: TRBD1
len: 17
abundance: NA
v_gene: TRBV7-9
j_gene: TRBJ1-2
CDR3aa: CASSLGTGGEVRYGYTF
CDR3nt: TGTGCCAGCAGCCTAGGGACAGGGGGCGAGGTTCGCTATGGCTACACCTTC

d_gene: TRBD1
len: 20
abundance: NA
v_gene: TRBV4-1
j_gene: TRBJ1-5
CDR3aa: CASSQGTPGQGSYSNQPQHF
CDR3nt: TGCGCCAGCAGCCAAGGCACCCCGGGACAGGGTTCTTATAGCAATCAGCCCCAGCATTTT

d_gene: NA
len: 11
abundance: NA
v_gene: TRBV5-1
j_gene: TRBJ2-5
CDR3aa: CASTLGETQYF
CDR3nt: TGCGCCAGCACCTTGGGGGAGACCCAGTACTTC

d_gene: NA
len: 17
abundance: NA
v_gene: TRBV7-6
j_gene: TRBJ2-2
CDR3aa: CASSPFSGGANTGELFF
CDR3nt: TGTGCCAGCAGCCCCTTCTCGGGGGGCGCGAACACCGGGGAGCTGTTTTTT

d_gene: NA
len: 16
abundance: NA
v_gene: TRBV4-1
j_gene: TRBJ1-2
CDR3aa: CASSQDIMGASYGYTF
CDR3nt: TGCGCCAGCAGCCAAGACATAATGGGGGCATCCTATGGCTACACCTTC